These 8 T cell receptor beta chains came from one sample sequenced in a study of T cells in Graves' hyperthyroidism and ophthalmopathy. Regions amplified from RNA transcripts were the TCR beta CDR3 regions. The HTBI primer set was used in a first-round RT-PCR of the TCR CDR3. Each CDR3 protein gets one entry after TCRdb re-called the multiplex PCR reads with MiXCR. Of hundreds of thousands of distinct CDR3 sequences detected, roughly 14% appear once; the ten largest clones hold just under 8%. Specimen: blood. These receptors were collected from a woman aged 18-29 years with Graves' hyperthyroidism.

V is TRBV6-1 and J is TRBJ2-5; 11 nucleotides line up with TRBD2. Germline assignment: CDR1 MNHNS and CDR2 SASEGT. Trimming took 2 bases from V and 4 from J; bases not matched to a gene: 6. CDR3 size: 16 residues. The CDR3, as DNA: TGTGCCAGCAGTGAATGGGTTAGCGGGGGGGGAGAGACCCAGTACTTC. Protein sequence: CASSEWVSGGGETQYF.

This clonotype was seen repeatedly, ten times or more. The chain couples TRBV6-1 to TRBJ2-3, with a possible D match to TRBD1 (6 bases). CDR1 and CDR2 from the germline V gene are MNHNS and SASEGT. The CDR3 covers 15 residues. V lost 5 bases and J 8 bases, leaving 20 bases between the germline ends. The CDR3 nucleotides read TGTGCCAGCAGTTCCGAACTACAGGGAAGGGGTACGCAGTATTTT. Translation: CASSSELQGRGTQYF.

This clonotype was recorded at least ten times. The chain combines TRBV24-1 with TRBJ1-2, with D possibly TRBD1 on 5 matching bases. CDR1 is KGHDR and CDR2 is SFDVKD in the germline V gene. The length of the CDR3 is 13 residues. Trimming shortened V by 5 bases and J by 7 bases, and 13 bases separated the two germline ends. CDR3 loop: CATSGPRGAGYTF. The CDR3 DNA is TGTGCCACCAGTGGCCCTCGCGGGGCTGGCTACACCTTC.

Of note for this clonotype: Since a much larger clone is just one base distant, this may be a read error. No conserved phenylalanine or tryptophan ends this CDR3, so it is likely a read error. V usage is TRBV13 and J usage is TRBJ2-7; TRBD1 matches 8 bases. The germline CDR1 and CDR2 sequences are PRHDT and FYEKMQ (reference sequence). The CDR3 contains 17 residues. The V and J ends lost 5 bases and 2 bases, in that order; junction bases with no gene match: 14. CDR3: CASSPPTGTGKTYEQYS. The CDR3 DNA follows: TGTGCCAGCAGCCCACCAACCGGGACAGGAAAAACCTACGAGCAGTACTCC.

Only a few counts were recorded for this clonotype. The rearrangement uses TRBV12-3 or TRBV12-4 and TRBJ1-6; perhaps TRBD1 as D (5 bases). Trimming shortened V by 3 bases and J by 7 bases, and 19 bases separated the two germline ends. This CDR3 is built from 17 residues. CDR3 loop: CASSFGDRAGGNSPLHF. CDR3 sequence (DNA): TGTGCCAGCAGTTTCGGGGACCGTGCGGGGGGGAATTCACCCCTCCACTTT.

The sample holds many counts of this clonotype. The chain links TRBV28 to TRBJ2-5; D possibly corresponds to TRBD2 (5 bases). The germline V and J ends were trimmed by 1 base and 1 base, with 19 bases remaining between them. CDR3 size: 18 residues. CDR1 and CDR2 (germline): MDHEN, SYDVKM. The CDR3 here is CASSLSLKMTTPQETQYF. In DNA form, the CDR3 reads TGTGCCAGCAGTTTATCATTGAAGATGACTACCCCCCAAGAGACCCAGTACTTC.

A few counts support this clonotype. This chain uses TRBV11-3 with TRBJ1-6; TRBD1 matches at 7 bases. V lost 0 bases and J lost 6; bases outside the gene matches: 5. CDR1 and CDR2 (germline): SGHNT, YENEEA. This CDR3 has 16 residues. CDR3 DNA sequence: TGTGCCAGCAGCTTAGACGGGACAGTGTTTAATTCACCCCTCCACTTT. Its translation is CASSLDGTVFNSPLHF.

This clonotype showed up many times. This chain connects TRBV4-1 to TRBJ1-5; TRBD1 aligns across 7 bases. The V and J ends lost 1 base and 6 bases, in that order; junction bases with no gene match: 9. This CDR3 comprises 16 residues. Germline V gene lookup returns CDR1 MGHRA and CDR2 YSYEKL. CDR3: CASSQVGGGVGQPQHF. CDR3 coding DNA: TGCGCCAGCAGCCAAGTTGGAGGGGGCGTCGGTCAGCCCCAGCATTTT.